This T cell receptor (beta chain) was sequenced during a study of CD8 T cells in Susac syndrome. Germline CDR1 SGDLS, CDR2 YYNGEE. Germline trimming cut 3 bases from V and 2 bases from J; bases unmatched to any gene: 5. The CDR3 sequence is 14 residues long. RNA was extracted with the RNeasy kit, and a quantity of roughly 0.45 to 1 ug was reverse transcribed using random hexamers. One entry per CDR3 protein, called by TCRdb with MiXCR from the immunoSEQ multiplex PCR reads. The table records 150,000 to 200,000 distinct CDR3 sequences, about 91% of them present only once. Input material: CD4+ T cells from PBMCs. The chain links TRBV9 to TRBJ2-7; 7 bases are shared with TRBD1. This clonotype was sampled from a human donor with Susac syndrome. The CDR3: CASSAGQEAYEQYF. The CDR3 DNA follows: TGTGCCAGCAGCGCAGGACAGGAAGCCTACGAGCAGTACTTC.